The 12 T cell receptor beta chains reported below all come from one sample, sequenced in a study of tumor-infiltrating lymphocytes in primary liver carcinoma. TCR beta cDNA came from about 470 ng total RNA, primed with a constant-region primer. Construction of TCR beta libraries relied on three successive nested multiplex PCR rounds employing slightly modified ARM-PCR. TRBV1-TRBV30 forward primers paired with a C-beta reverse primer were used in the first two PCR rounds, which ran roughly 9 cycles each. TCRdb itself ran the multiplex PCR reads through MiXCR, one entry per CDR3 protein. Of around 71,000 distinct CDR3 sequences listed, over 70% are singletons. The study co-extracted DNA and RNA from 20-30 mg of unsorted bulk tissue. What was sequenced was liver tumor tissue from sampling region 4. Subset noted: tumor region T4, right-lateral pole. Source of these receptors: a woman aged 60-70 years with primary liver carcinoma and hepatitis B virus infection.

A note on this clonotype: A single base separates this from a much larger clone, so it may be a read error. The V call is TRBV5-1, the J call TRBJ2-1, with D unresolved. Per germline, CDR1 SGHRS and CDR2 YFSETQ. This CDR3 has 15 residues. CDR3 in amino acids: CASSLGGFSYSEQFF. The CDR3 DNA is TGCGCCAGCAGCTTGGGCGGTTTCTCCTACAGTGAGCAGTTCTTC.

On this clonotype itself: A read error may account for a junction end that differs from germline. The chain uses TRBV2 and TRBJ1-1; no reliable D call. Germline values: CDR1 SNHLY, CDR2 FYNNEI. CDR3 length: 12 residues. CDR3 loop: CDSSEVEGEAFF. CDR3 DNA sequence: TGTGACAGCAGTGAAGTGGAAGGAGAAGCTTTCTTT.

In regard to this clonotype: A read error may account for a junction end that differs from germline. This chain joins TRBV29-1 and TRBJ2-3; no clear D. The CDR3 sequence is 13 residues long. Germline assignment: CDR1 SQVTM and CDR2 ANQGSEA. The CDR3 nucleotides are TGCAGTGTTGAAGGTGGAGGCACAGATACGCAGTATTTT. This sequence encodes CSVEGGGTDTQYF.

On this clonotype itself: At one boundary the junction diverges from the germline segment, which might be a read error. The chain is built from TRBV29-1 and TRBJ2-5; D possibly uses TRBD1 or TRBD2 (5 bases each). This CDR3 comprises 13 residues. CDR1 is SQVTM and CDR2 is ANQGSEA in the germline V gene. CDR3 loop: CSAPGFRQETLYF. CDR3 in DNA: TGTAGCGCCCCAGGGTTTAGGCAAGAGACCCTGTACTTC. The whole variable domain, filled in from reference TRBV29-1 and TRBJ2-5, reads SAVISQKPSRDICQRGTSLTIQCQVDSQVTMMFWYRQQPGQSLTLIATANQGSEATYESGFVIDKFPISRPNLTFSTLTVSNMSPEDSSIYLCSAPGFRQETLYFGPGTRLLVL.

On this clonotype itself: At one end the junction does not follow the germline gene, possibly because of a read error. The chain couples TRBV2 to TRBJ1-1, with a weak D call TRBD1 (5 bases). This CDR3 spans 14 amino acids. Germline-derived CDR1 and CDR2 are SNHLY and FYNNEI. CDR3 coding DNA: TGTGCCAGCAGTGGACAGCCCATGAACACTGAAGCTCTCTTT. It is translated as CASSGQPMNTEALF.

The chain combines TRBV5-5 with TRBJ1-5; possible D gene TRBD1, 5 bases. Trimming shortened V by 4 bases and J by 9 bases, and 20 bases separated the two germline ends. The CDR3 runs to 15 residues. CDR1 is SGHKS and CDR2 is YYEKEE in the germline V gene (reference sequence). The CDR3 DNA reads TGTGCCAGCAGCCCAGGGCTCACGACGCACCGGCCCCAGCATTTT. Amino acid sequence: CASSPGLTTHRPQHF.

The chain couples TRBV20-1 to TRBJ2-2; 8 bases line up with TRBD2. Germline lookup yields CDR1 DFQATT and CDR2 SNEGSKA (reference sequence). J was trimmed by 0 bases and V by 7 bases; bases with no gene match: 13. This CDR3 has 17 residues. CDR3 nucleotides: TGCAGTGTTCCCCTAATGGCGGGAGGACCGAACACCGGGGAGCTGTTTTTT. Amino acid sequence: CSVPLMAGGPNTGELFF.

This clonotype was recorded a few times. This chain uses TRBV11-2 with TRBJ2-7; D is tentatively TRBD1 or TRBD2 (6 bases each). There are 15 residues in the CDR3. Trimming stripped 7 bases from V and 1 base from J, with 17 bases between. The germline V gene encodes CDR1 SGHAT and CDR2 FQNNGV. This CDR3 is CASNLGPGASYEQYF. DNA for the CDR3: TGTGCCAGCAATTTAGGGCCGGGGGCTTCCTACGAGCAGTACTTC. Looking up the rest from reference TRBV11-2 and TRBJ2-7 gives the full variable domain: EAGVAQSPRYKIIEKRQSVAFWCNPISGHATLYWYQQILGQGPKLLIQFQNNGVVDDSQLPKDRFSAERLKGVDSTLKIQPAKLEDSAVYLCASNLGPGASYEQYFGPGTRLTVT.

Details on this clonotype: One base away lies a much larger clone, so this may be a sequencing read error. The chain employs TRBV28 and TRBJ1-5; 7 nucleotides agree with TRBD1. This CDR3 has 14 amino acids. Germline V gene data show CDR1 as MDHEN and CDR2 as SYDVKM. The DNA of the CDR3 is TGTGCCATCACGGGGACAGACCGCAAGCAGCCCCAGCATTTT. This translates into CAITGTDRKQPQHF.

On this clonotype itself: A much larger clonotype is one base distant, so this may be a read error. Written as DNA, the CDR3 is TGTGACAGCAGCTTAGCGTTGGGAGGGAACAATGAGCAGTTCTTC. Translated: CDSSLALGGNNEQFF. The chain carries TRBV7-9 and TRBJ2-1, with 7 bases that match TRBD2. CDR1 and CDR2 (germline): SEHNR, FQNEAQ (reference sequence). The CDR3 is 15 amino acids.

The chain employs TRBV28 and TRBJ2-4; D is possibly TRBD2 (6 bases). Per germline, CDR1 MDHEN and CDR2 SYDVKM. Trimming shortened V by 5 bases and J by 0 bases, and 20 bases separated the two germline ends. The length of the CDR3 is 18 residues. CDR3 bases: TGTGCCAGCAGTCTCTGGACCCCGGGAGAAGTAGCCAAAAACATTCAGTACTTC. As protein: CASSLWTPGEVAKNIQYF.

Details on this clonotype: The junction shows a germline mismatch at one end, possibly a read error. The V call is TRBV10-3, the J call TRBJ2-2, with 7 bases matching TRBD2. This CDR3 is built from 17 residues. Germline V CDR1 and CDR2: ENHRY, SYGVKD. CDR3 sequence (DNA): TGTGCCATCCGCGGGAGTTGGGGTGTAGATAACGCCGGAGAGCTGTTTTTT. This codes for CAIRGSWGVDNAGELFF.